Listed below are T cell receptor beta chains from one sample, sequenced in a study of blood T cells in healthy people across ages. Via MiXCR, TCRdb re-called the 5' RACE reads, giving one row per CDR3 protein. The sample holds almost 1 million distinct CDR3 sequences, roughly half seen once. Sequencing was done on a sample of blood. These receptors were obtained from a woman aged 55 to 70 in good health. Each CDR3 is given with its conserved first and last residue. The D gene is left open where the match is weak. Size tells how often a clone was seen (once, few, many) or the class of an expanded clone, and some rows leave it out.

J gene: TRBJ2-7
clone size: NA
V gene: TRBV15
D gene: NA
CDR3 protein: CATGRDLSIVRDRHSYEQYF
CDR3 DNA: TGTGCCACCGGCAGAGATCTGTCGATAGTCCGGGACCGACACTCCTACGAGCAGTACTTC

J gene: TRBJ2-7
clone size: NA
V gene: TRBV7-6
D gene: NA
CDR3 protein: CASSSTYGTYEQYF
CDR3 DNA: TGTGCCAGCAGCTCGACCTACGGGACCTACGAGCAGTACTTC

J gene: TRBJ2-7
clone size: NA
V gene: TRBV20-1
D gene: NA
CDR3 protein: CSARVRYGRRAGHEQYF
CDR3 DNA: TGCAGTGCTAGAGTAAGATATGGTCGGCGGGCCGGCCACGAGCAGTACTTC

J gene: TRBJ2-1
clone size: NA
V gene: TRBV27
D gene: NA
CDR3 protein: CASSDTGIYNEQFF
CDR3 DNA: TGTGCCAGCAGTGATACAGGGATCTACAATGAGCAGTTCTTC

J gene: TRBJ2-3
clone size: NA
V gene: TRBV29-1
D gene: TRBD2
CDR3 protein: CSVWEGDTQYF
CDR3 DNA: TGCAGCGTTTGGGAGGGGGATACGCAGTATTTT

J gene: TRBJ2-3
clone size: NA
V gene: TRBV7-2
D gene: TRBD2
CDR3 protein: CASSLRGTSVTDTQYF
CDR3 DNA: TGTGCCAGCAGCCTACGTGGGACTAGCGTAACCGATACGCAGTATTTT

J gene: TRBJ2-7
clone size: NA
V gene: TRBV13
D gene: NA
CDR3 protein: CASSPNSAEQYF
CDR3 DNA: TGTGCCAGCAGCCCTAACAGTGCCGAGCAGTACTTC

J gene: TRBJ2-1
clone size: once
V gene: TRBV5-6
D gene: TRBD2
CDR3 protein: CASSLRFSGSGYNEQFF
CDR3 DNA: TGTGCCAGCAGCTTGAGATTTAGCGGGAGTGGATACAATGAGCAGTTCTTC

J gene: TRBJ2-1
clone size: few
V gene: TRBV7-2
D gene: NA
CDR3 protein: CASSPRQDLGQFF
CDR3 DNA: TGTGCCAGCAGCCCACGACAGGACTTGGGGCAGTTCTTC

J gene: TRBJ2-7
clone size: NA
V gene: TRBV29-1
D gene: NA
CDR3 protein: CSVRRQWESGEQYF
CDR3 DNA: TGCAGCGTTCGTCGGCAGTGGGAGTCTGGCGAGCAGTACTTC

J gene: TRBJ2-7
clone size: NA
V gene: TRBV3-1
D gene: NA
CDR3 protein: CASSQELGMYEQYF
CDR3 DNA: TGTGCCAGCAGCCAAGAGCTAGGGATGTACGAGCAGTACTTC

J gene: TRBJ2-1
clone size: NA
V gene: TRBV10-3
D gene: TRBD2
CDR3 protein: CAISESILAVYNEQFF
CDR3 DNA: TGTGCCATCAGTGAGTCAATACTAGCGGTCTACAATGAGCAGTTCTTC

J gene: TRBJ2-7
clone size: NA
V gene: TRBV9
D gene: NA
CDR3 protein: CASSVGRKLSYEQYF
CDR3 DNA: TGTGCCAGCAGCGTAGGCCGAAAACTCTCCTACGAGCAGTACTTC

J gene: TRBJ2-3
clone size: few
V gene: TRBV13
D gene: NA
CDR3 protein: CASNPPGQGTQYF
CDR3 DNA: TGTGCCAGCAATCCCCCGGGGCAAGGTACGCAGTATTTT

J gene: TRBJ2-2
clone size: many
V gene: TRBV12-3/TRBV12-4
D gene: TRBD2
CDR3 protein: CASSLVAGGTGELFF
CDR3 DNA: TGTGCCAGCAGTTTAGTAGCGGGAGGGACCGGGGAGCTGTTTTTT

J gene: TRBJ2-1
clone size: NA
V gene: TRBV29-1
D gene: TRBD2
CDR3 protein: CSVDTTSGKLYNEQFF
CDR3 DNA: TGCAGCGTTGATACGACTAGCGGGAAACTTTACAATGAGCAGTTCTTC

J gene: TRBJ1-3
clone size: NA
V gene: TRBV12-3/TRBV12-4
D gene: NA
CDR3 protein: CASTPTTGNTIYF
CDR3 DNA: TGTGCCAGCACTCCAACAACTGGAAACACCATATATTTT

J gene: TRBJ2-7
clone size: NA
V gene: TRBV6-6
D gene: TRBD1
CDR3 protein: CAGRTGQNYEQYF
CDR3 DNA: TGTGCCGGCAGAACGGGACAGAACTACGAGCAGTACTTC

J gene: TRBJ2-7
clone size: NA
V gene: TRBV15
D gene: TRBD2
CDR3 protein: CATSRRLAGSYEQYF
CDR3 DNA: TGTGCCACCAGCAGAAGACTAGCGGGGTCCTACGAGCAGTACTTC

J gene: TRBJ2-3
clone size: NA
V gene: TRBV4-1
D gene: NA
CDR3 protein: CASSQVGSGEDTQYF
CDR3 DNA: TGCGCCAGCAGCCAAGTGGGTAGCGGCGAAGATACGCAGTATTTT

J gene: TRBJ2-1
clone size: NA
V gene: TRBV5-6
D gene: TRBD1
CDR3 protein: CASSGETGLEVTYNEQFF
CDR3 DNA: TGTGCCAGCAGCGGAGAGACAGGGCTAGAAGTGACTTACAATGAGCAGTTCTTC

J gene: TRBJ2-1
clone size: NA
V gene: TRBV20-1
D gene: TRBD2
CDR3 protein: CSARDLWLAGNNEQFF
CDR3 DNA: TGCAGTGCTAGAGATCTGTGGCTAGCGGGGAACAATGAGCAGTTCTTC

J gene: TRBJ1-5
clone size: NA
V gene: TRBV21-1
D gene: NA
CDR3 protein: CASSTSHYPKGNQPQHF
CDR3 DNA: TGTGCCAGCAGCACTTCCCATTACCCGAAGGGCAATCAGCCCCAGCATTTT

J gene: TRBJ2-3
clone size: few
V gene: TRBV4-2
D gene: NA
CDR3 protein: CASSQGRVPQGDTQYF
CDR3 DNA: TGTGCCAGCAGCCAAGGTCGGGTCCCTCAGGGGGATACGCAGTATTTT

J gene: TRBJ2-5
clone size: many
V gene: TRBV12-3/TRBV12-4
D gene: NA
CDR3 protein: CASSLGFQETQYF
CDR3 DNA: TGTGCCAGCAGTTTAGGGTTCCAAGAGACCCAGTACTTC